What follows are 15 T cell receptor beta chains derived from one specimen sequenced in a study of neurological immune-mediated disorders. TCRdb re-derived calls from the 5' RACE reads in MiXCR, one entry per CDR3 protein. The table has about 41,000 distinct CDR3 sequences, about 14% seen once. Specimen: CD4+ T cells from blood. The receptors come from a woman aged 55 to 70 with HTLV-1-associated myelopathy (HAM/TSP).

The sample holds many counts of this clonotype. V gene TRBV12-3 or TRBV12-4 combines with J gene TRBJ1-4; 8 bases are shared with TRBD1. J was trimmed by 8 bases and V by 2 bases; bases with no gene match: 4. The CDR3 is 14 amino acids. The CDR3 region is CASSLQGAWEKLFF. The CDR3 DNA is TGTGCCAGCAGTTTACAGGGGGCTTGGGAAAAACTGTTTTTT.

This clonotype appeared many times. The chain employs TRBV6-6 and TRBJ1-6; no firm D call. This CDR3 comprises 18 residues. Germline V gene sequence: CDR1 MNHNY, CDR2 SVGAGI (reference sequence). V lost 0 bases and J lost 3, with 15 bases in between. The CDR3 here is CASSYSGPDGGYNSPLHF. Here the CDR3 DNA reads TGTGCCAGCAGTTACTCGGGTCCGGACGGCGGCTATAATTCACCCCTCCACTTT.

This clonotype showed up just a few times. The chain uses TRBV11-2 and TRBJ2-2; tentative D call: TRBD2 (6 bases). Germline V gives CDR1 SGHAT, CDR2 FQNNGV. This CDR3 spans 14 amino acids. V lost 6 bases, J lost 6 bases, and 14 bases lay in between. As DNA, the CDR3 is TGTGCCAGCAGAACTTTGGGGGGAGCCGGGGAGCTGTTTTTT. This sequence encodes CASRTLGGAGELFF.

In its sample, this clonotype was seen many times. The chain is built from TRBV5-1 and TRBJ2-2; D ambiguous. The CDR3 sequence is 15 residues long. With 4 bases removed from V and 7 bases from J, the gap between germline ends came to 17 bases. Germline-derived CDR1 and CDR2 are SGHRS and YFSETQ. Written as DNA, the CDR3 is TGCGCCAGCAGCCCTACCGAAACCGAATTCGGGGAGCTGTTTTTT. Encoded protein: CASSPTETEFGELFF.

This clonotype is termed medium-sized. The V call is TRBV5-1, the J call TRBJ2-1; D perhaps matches TRBD2 (6 bases). Germline lookup yields CDR1 SGHRS and CDR2 YFSETQ. CDR3 length: 15 amino acids. Trimming removed 1 base from V and 4 bases from J, with 12 bases in between. CDR3 nucleotides: TGCGCCAGCAGCTTGCGGGACTCCGCATACAATGAGCAGTTCTTC. Amino acids: CASSLRDSAYNEQFF.

This clonotype was seen ten or more times. The gene calls are TRBV6-6 and TRBJ1-2; maybe TRBD1 (6 bases). CDR1 MNHNY and CDR2 SVGAGI come from the germline V gene (reference sequence). V was cut by 0 bases and J by 7 bases, with 15 bases left in between. This CDR3 is 15 amino acids long. CDR3 sequence reads: CASSYSRNREGGYTF. The DNA for the CDR3 is TGTGCCAGCAGTTACTCGAGAAACAGGGAAGGTGGCTACACCTTC.

The V call is TRBV20-1, the J call TRBJ2-1, with 7 bases aligning to TRBD2. CDR3 length equals 13 residues. Germline V lookup: CDR1 DFQATT, CDR2 SNEGSKA (reference sequence). V shed 7 bases and J 6 bases; nucleotides not matched to a gene: 9. In DNA form, the CDR3 reads TGCAGTGGGGACGGGAGGCTTTTCAATGAGCAGTTCTTC. Protein product: CSGDGRLFNEQFF.

On this clonotype itself: This could be a read error, since a much larger clone is one nucleotide away. The chain links TRBV19 to TRBJ1-1, with 7 positions matching TRBD1. Unmatched junction bases numbered 7, after V lost 6 bases and J lost 0 bases. Germline values: CDR1 LNHDA, CDR2 SQIVND (reference sequence). The CDR3 has 15 residues. The CDR3 DNA sequence: TGTGCCAGTAGCCACGGGACAGTCATGAACACTGAAGCTTTCTTT. Its protein is CASSHGTVMNTEAFF.

This clonotype was seen at least ten times. This rearrangement joins TRBV12-3 or TRBV12-4 to TRBJ1-1, with a possible D match to TRBD1 (5 bases). V was pared by 5 bases and J by 2 bases, with 12 bases between. The CDR3 totals 14 residues. The CDR3: CASSLYGGNTEAFF. The CDR3 nucleotides read TGTGCCAGCAGTCTCTACGGGGGAAACACTGAAGCTTTCTTT.

This clonotype was detected ten times or more. J is TRBJ1-2 and V is TRBV5-1; no definite D call. The CDR3 length is 14 residues. The germline V and J ends were trimmed by 0 bases and 3 bases, with 9 bases remaining between them. Per germline, CDR1 SGHRS and CDR2 YFSETQ. CDR3 DNA: TGCGCCAGCAGCTTGGTTGGCACCTACTATGGCTACACCTTC. Its protein product is CASSLVGTYYGYTF. Drawing the rest from reference TRBV5-1 and TRBJ1-2, the complete variable domain is KAGVTQTPRYLIKTRGQQVTLSCSPISGHRSVSWYQQTPGQGLQFLFEYFSETQRNKGNFPGRFSGRQFSNSRSEMNVSTLELGDSALYLCASSLVGTYYGYTFGSGTRLTVV.

The chain is built from TRBV5-1 and TRBJ2-4; 7 bases align to TRBD1. CDR3 length: 17 amino acids. The V segment lost 5 bases and the J segment 5 bases; nucleotides outside the gene matches: 16. CDR1 and CDR2 (germline): SGHRS, YFSETQ. The CDR3 region has the DNA TGCGCCAGCAGGTCTCTAGGGGGCGCATCGCGGGAAAACATTCAGTACTTC. Translation gives CASRSLGGASRENIQYF.

This clonotype was counted many times. V and J are TRBV5-1 and TRBJ1-1; tentatively, D is TRBD1 (5 bases). Trimming took off 4 bases at V and 3 bases at J, with 19 bases between the two ends. The germline V gene has CDR1 SGHRS and CDR2 YFSETQ. This CDR3 has 16 amino acids. The CDR3 DNA reads TGCGCCAGCAGCCCGGGACGGATGGGGGTGTACACTGAAGCTTTCTTT. Its translation is CASSPGRMGVYTEAFF.

This clonotype appeared many times. This sequence joins TRBV5-1 and TRBJ1-4, with unresolved D. CDR3 length: 15 amino acids. From germline, CDR1 is SGHRS and CDR2 YFSETQ. V was pared by 0 bases and J by 0 bases, with 6 bases between. CDR3 in DNA: TGCGCCAGCAGCTTGGCCCAGACAACTAATGAAAAACTGTTTTTT. Translation: CASSLAQTTNEKLFF.

This clonotype was detected many times. The chain employs TRBV5-1 and TRBJ1-3, with TRBD1 as a possible D gene (5 bases). Germline lookup yields CDR1 SGHRS and CDR2 YFSETQ. V shed 2 bases and J shed 3 bases, with 9 bases lying between them. The CDR3 loop spans 14 amino acids. The CDR3 sequence is CASSFSGYGNTIYF. The DNA for the CDR3 is TGCGCCAGCAGCTTTTCAGGGTATGGAAACACCATATATTTT.

In this sample, this clonotype turned up many times. This chain connects TRBV20-1 to TRBJ1-3; TRBD1 matches at 8 bases. Trimming removed 0 bases from V and 0 bases from J; junction bases left unmatched: 1. CDR3 length: 15 amino acids. The germline V gene encodes CDR1 DFQATT and CDR2 SNEGSKA (reference sequence). The CDR3, as DNA: TGCAGTGCTAGAGATACAGGGGGCTCTGGAAACACCATATATTTT. Residues: CSARDTGGSGNTIYF.